This TCR beta chain was identified in a study of shared clonotypes between healthy human individuals. About the research overall: CD4 naive and memory got three plates each, CD8 naive two, CD8 memory one. General observations from the study: Rarefaction revealed incomplete sorted-subset sequencing despite large depth.

Some 30,000 T cell genomes, or about 200 ng DNA, went into the sorted-subset replicate PCRs. The method was immunoSEQ multiplex PCR; TCRdb's version includes in-frame clones alone and lacks a portion of them. The sample contains about 2.4 million clones, approximately 94% of which appear only once. Germline V gene data show CDR1 as SEHNR and CDR2 as FQNEAQ (reference sequence). Deletions cut 5 bases from V and 3 bases from J, with 13 bases between. This CDR3 contains 14 residues. On this clone: Its antigen remains unidentified.

This receptor was taken from a man younger than 30 in good health. Some clones in this sample may be carry-over from other donors' samples. The chain employs TRBV7-9 and TRBJ2-5; tentative D call: TRBD1 (6 bases). Sequenced input: naive CD4+ T cells from PBMCs. Subset denoted: CD45RA+ positively selected. CDR3 loop: CASSPDSLEETQYF. The DNA for the CDR3 is TGTGCCAGCAGCCCGGACAGCTTAGAAGAGACCCAGTACTTC.